The sequence of this T cell receptor beta chain was determined in a study of cytomegalovirus exposure and HLA in healthy donors. Regarding the study as a whole: A missense DCLRE1C variant was associated with V- and J-gene trimming of TCR beta chains in a later analysis, and an independent cohort replicated the association.

A multiplex PCR was run with 60 Vbeta primers and 13 Jbeta primers. The method was immunoSEQ multiplex PCR; TCRdb's version includes in-frame clones alone and lacks a portion of them. The data hold 99,000 or so clones, with over 60% observed a single time. On this clone itself: Antigen specificity is unknown.

This sequence originates from a woman between 18 and 30 years old in good health and CMV-seropositive. Sequenced: PBMCs.

The CDR3 loop is CATNGGERSDTQYF. CDR3 DNA: TGTGCCACCAATGGAGGTGAGCGATCAGATACGCAGTATTTT. V is TRBV10-3 and J is TRBJ2-3; possible D gene TRBD2, 5 bases. Per the germline V gene, CDR1 is ENHRY and CDR2 is SYGVKD. The ends were cut back, 10 bases at V and 4 bases at J, with 18 bases in the middle. CDR3 length: 14 amino acids.